This T cell receptor (beta chain) was sequenced for a study of T cells in Graves' hyperthyroidism and ophthalmopathy. Overall study context: Peripheral blood sampling occurred at initial diagnosis, before any treatment.

A note on this clonotype: The antigen remains unidentified.

Germline assignment: CDR1 SEHNR and CDR2 FQNEAQ (reference sequence). The CDR3 has 10 amino acids. The V gene lost 7 bases and the J gene lost 5 bases, with 5 bases spanning the gap. Orbital computed tomography, thyroid ultrasound, serum thyroxine and TRAb, and clinical symptoms together informed the diagnoses. There were TCR beta CDR3 regions amplified from RNA transcripts. During a first-round RT-PCR of the TCR CDR3, the HTBI primer set was used. TCRdb used MiXCR to reprocess the multiplex PCR reads, holding one entry per CDR3 protein. Seen here are roughly 800,000 distinct CDR3 sequences, over 35% observed once, and the top ten hold 8.9%. Study-level findings and limits: Most thyroid-expanded clonotypes above 0.001 were also found in blood. A model of 13 V-J pairs discriminated ophthalmopathy from stable hyperthyroidism.

The sample consisted of blood. The receptor was derived from a man between 18 and 29 years old with Graves' hyperthyroidism. The chain is built from TRBV7-9 and TRBJ2-5; no reliable D call. CDR3 loop: CASNPETQYF. Here the CDR3 DNA reads TGTGCCAGCAACCCCGAGACCCAGTACTTC.